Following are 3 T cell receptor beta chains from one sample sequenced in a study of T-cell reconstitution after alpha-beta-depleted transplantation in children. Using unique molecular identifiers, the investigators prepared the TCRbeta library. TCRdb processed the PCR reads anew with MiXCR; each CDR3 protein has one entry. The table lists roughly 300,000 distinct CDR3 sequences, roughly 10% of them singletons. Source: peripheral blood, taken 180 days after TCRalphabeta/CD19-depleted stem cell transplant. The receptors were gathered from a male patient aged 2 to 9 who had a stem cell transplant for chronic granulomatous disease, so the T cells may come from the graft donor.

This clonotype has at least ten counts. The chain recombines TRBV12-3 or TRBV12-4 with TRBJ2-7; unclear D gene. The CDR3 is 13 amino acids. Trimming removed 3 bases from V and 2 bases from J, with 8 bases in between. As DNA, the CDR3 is TGTGCCAGCAGTTTCATGGGGACCTACGAGCAGTACTTC. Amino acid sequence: CASSFMGTYEQYF.

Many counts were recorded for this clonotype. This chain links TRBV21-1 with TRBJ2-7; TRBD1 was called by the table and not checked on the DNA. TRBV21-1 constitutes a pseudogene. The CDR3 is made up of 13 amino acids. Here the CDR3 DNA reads TGTGCCAGCAGCAAGGGACCGAACTACGAGCAGTACTTC. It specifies CASSKGPNYEQYF.

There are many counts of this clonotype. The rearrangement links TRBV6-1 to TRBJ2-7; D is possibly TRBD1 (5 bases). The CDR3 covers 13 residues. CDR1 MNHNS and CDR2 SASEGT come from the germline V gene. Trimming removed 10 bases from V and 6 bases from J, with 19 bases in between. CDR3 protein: CATTRPGKGEQYF. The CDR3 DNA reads TGTGCCACCACTCGTCCAGGGAAGGGCGAGCAGTACTTC.